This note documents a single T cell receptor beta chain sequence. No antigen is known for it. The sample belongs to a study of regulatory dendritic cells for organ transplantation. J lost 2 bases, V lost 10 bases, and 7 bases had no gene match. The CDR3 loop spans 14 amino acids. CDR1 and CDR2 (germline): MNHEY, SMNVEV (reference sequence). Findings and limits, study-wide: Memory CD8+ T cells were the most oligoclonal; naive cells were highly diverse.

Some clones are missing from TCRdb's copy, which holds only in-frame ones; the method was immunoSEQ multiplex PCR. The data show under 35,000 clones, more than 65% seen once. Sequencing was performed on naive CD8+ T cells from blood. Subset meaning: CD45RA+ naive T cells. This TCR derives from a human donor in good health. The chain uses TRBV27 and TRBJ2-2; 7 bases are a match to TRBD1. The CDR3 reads CATSGQRNTGELFF. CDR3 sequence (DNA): TGTGCCACCTCGGGACAGCGTAACACCGGGGAGCTGTTTTTT.